These 30 T cell receptor beta chains came from one sample sequenced in a study of metastatic and nonmetastatic thyroid tumors. Ahead of thyroid surgery, no patient had received treatment of any kind. Using MiXCR, TCRdb reanalyzed the PCR reads. The data contain about 40,000 clones, roughly a sixth of them singletons. The sequenced material came from blood. The origin of the receptors is a female donor with papillary thyroid cancer or a benign thyroid nodule (not recorded which). Some clones in this sample may be carry-over from other donors' samples.

The sample holds many counts of this clone. Other DNA variants within this sample encode the same CDR3. The chain joins TRBV27 to TRBJ1-5; a weak D match, TRBD1 (5 bases). Germline V gene data show CDR1 as MNHEY and CDR2 as SMNVEV (reference sequence). Trimming took off 4 bases at V and 3 bases at J, with 16 bases between the two ends. This CDR3 has 16 residues. CDR3 sequence (DNA): TGTGCCAGCAGTTCCCGATCAGGGTCGAACAATCAGCCCCAGCATTTT. It is translated as CASSSRSGSNNQPQHF.

This clone was observed at least ten times. J is TRBJ1-1 and V is TRBV27; unclear D gene. Germline loops: CDR1 MNHEY, CDR2 SMNVEV (reference sequence). V dropped 3 bases and J dropped 1 base, with 6 bases sitting between them. CDR3 length: 13 residues. The CDR3 sequence: CASSFAENTEAFF. The CDR3 DNA sequence: TGTGCCAGCAGTTTTGCGGAGAACACTGAAGCTTTCTTT.

This clone was seen at least ten times. The V and J genes are TRBV27 and TRBJ2-7; weak D call: TRBD2 (6 bases). CDR3 length equals 14 residues. Germline V lookup: CDR1 MNHEY, CDR2 SMNVEV (reference sequence). Trimming shortened V by 3 bases and J by 6 bases, and 15 bases separated the two germline ends. DNA for the CDR3: TGTGCCAGCAGTTTCAGCGGCAGGGAGGTCGAGCAGTACTTC. Amino acid sequence: CASSFSGREVEQYF.

As regards this clone: The conserved final phenylalanine or tryptophan is absent from the CDR3, which likely points to a read error. Because the CDR3's place on the DNA is in doubt, the DNA is left out and the CDR3 is given as listed by TCRdb. This sequence joins TRBV20-1 and TRBJ2-7; the D call in the table, TRBD1, was not verified against the DNA. Germline CDR1 DFQATT, CDR2 SNEGSKA (reference sequence). The CDR3 has 14 amino acids, counting both end residues. CDR3 sequence reads: CSASRVATSYEHYS.

This clone has a count of ten or more. In nucleotides, the CDR3 is TGTGCCAGCAGCCAGGGGACGGCCTACAATCAGCCCCAGCATTTT. It yields the protein CASSQGTAYNQPQHF. The rearrangement joins TRBV3-1 to TRBJ1-5, with a weak D call TRBD1 (5 bases). The CDR3 totals 15 residues. Germline CDR1 and CDR2: LGHDT and YNNKEL (reference sequence). The V and J ends lost 3 bases and 3 bases respectively, with 12 bases between them.

Judged by abundance, this clone is medium-sized. The V gene is TRBV12-3 or TRBV12-4, the J gene TRBJ1-4, with 7 positions matching TRBD1. V was clipped by 6 bases and J by 12 bases; unmatched bases: 7. The CDR3 extends over 12 amino acids. The CDR3 loop reads CASSLQGMELFF. The CDR3 region has the DNA TGTGCCAGCAGCCTACAGGGGATGGAACTGTTTTTT.

This chain joins TRBV20-1 and TRBJ2-7, with TRBD1 identical over 7 bases. Losses at the gene ends were 3 bases for V and 4 bases for J; bases not matched to a gene: 6. CDR3 length: 13 residues. Germline assignment: CDR1 DFQATT and CDR2 SNEGSKA (reference sequence). For the CDR3, the DNA is TGCAGTGCTAGGTATGACAGGGAGTACGAGCAGTACTTC. It is translated as CSARYDREYEQYF.

This clone is medium-sized (0.01 to 0.1%). The CDR3 is CASSSAAYEQYF. The CDR3 DNA reads TGTGCCAGCTCTAGCGCGGCCTACGAGCAGTACTTC. The chain recombines TRBV6-1 with TRBJ2-7, with D perhaps TRBD2 (6 bases). The CDR3 is made up of 12 amino acids. Looked up from germline, CDR1 is MNHNS and CDR2 is SASEGT. With 8 bases removed from V and 2 bases from J, the gap between germline ends came to 10 bases.

This clone was observed a few times. A much larger clone differs from this one at a single base, so this may be a read error. At the DNA level, this CDR3 is encoded by other sequences in the same sample as well. This chain connects TRBV11-1 to TRBJ2-2; TRBD2 matches at 7 bases. Germline V lookup: CDR1 SGHAT, CDR2 FQDESV (reference sequence). The CDR3 runs to 16 residues. The CDR3 DNA reads TGTGCCAGCAGCCCAATTTTTAGCGGGTGGACCGGGGAGCTATTTTTT. This encodes CASSPIFSGWTGELFF.

This clone was recorded at least ten times. CDR3 in DNA: TGCAGTGCTAGAGTGGGGAGACTTCAGCCCCAGCATTTT. Its translation: CSARVGRLQPQHF. V usage is TRBV20-1 and J usage is TRBJ1-5; no firm D call. This CDR3 spans 13 amino acids. V lost 1 base and J 6 bases, leaving 10 bases between the germline ends. The germline CDR1 and CDR2 sequences are DFQATT and SNEGSKA (reference sequence).

This clone appeared once. This chain connects TRBV7-8 to TRBJ2-7; 9 positions match TRBD2. The CDR3 covers 16 residues. The V segment lost 1 base and the J segment 4 bases; nucleotides outside the gene matches: 8. Per the germline V gene, CDR1 is SGHVS and CDR2 is FQNEAQ. The CDR3 region is CASSLVSSGDLYEQYF. The CDR3 DNA is TGTGCCAGCAGCTTAGTTTCTAGCGGGGACCTATACGAGCAGTACTTC.

This clone appeared many times. V and J are TRBV28 and TRBJ1-5, with D perhaps matching TRBD1 (5 bases). The germline gives CDR1 MDHEN, CDR2 SYDVKM. The CDR3 runs to 12 residues. V was clipped by 7 bases and J by 7 bases, with 11 bases between them. CDR3 protein: CASTRGEQPQHF. The CDR3 DNA reads TGTGCCAGCACTAGGGGTGAGCAGCCCCAGCATTTT.

This clone was counted at least ten times. The rearrangement uses TRBV29-1 and TRBJ2-2; tentative D call: TRBD2 (6 bases). Between the trimmed V and J ends, which lost 7 bases and 5 bases, there was a span of 14 bases. This CDR3 comprises 13 residues. Germline CDR1 reads SQVTM; CDR2 reads ANQGSEA. The CDR3 region has the DNA TGCAGCGCCCCGGGACTGATTACCGGGGAGCTGTTTTTT. Amino acid sequence: CSAPGLITGELFF.

As concerns this clone: A much larger clone differs by one base, so this may be a read error. Other DNA sequences in the sample encode the same CDR3. The DNA for the CDR3 is TGCAGTGCTCCCTTAGCGGGAGGGCAAGGACGAGAGACCCAGTACTTC. Protein: CSAPLAGGQGRETQYF. The chain links TRBV20-1 to TRBJ2-5; 11 positions agree with TRBD2. J gave up 4 bases and V 5 bases, and 12 bases lay outside the gene matches. The CDR3 extends over 16 amino acids. Germline V CDR1 and CDR2: DFQATT, SNEGSKA (reference sequence).

This clone was detected many times. This chain joins TRBV13 and TRBJ1-5; D uncertain. The CDR3 extends over 15 amino acids. V was cut by 3 bases and J by 3 bases, with 12 bases left in between. CDR1 PRHDT and CDR2 FYEKMQ come from the germline V gene (reference sequence). CDR3 coding DNA: TGTGCCAGCAGCTTCGGCAGGCGCCTCAATCAGCCCCAGCATTTT. This encodes CASSFGRRLNQPQHF.

This clone was observed a few times. J is TRBJ2-1 and V is TRBV6-1, with D maybe TRBD1 (5 bases). V dropped 5 bases and J dropped 3 bases, with 14 bases sitting between them. The V gene's germline CDR1 is MNHNS and CDR2 SASEGT. The CDR3 has 15 amino acids. In DNA form, the CDR3 reads TGTGCCAGCAGTAAAGATGACAGCAGCTACAATGAGCAGTTCTTC. This sequence encodes CASSKDDSSYNEQFF.

This clone was observed many times. The chain combines TRBV6-6 with TRBJ2-6; D not certain. Trimming left V 0 bases short and J 0 bases short, with 9 bases between. The germline V gene has CDR1 MNHNY and CDR2 SVGAGI (reference sequence). The CDR3 loop spans 17 amino acids. The CDR3 protein is CASSYSAPFSGANVLTF. CDR3 DNA sequence: TGTGCCAGCAGTTACTCGGCACCGTTCTCTGGGGCCAACGTCCTGACTTTC.

Notes on this clone: Compared with germline, one end of the junction differs, possibly owing to a read error. This chain joins TRBV2 and TRBJ1-5; TRBD1 might be the D (5 bases). Germline-derived CDR1 and CDR2 are SNHLY and FYNNEI. The CDR3 runs to 16 residues. The CDR3 loop is CTSSEGTSAGNQPQHF. CDR3 bases: TGTACCAGCAGTGAAGGGACGTCCGCTGGCAATCAGCCCCAGCATTTT.

This clone was found many times. V usage is TRBV5-6 and J usage is TRBJ1-5, with D possibly TRBD1 on 6 matching bases. Trimming removed 3 bases at V and 3 bases at J, with 10 bases between. The CDR3 has 14 amino acids. CDR1 is SGHDT, CDR2 YYEEEE, per germline. The CDR3 region has the DNA TGTGCCAGCAGCTGGGGGGGGCCCAATCAGCCCCAGCATTTT. Translating gives CASSWGGPNQPQHF. The full variable domain, with the rest looked up from reference TRBV5-6 and TRBJ1-5, is DAGVTQSPTHLIKTRGQQVTLRCSPKSGHDTVSWYQQALGQGPQFIFQYYEEEERQRGNFPDRFSGHQFPNYSSELNVNALLLGDSALYLCASSWGGPNQPQHFGDGTRLSIL.

CDR3 DNA: TGTGCCAGCAGCTTTAGGCCGGTCGGAGCAACTAATGAAAAACTGTTTTTT. Its protein is CASSFRPVGATNEKLFF. The genes are TRBV7-8 and TRBJ1-4; the D is unclear. The germline CDR1 and CDR2 sequences are SGHVS and FQNEAQ. There are 17 residues in the CDR3. V was clipped by 3 bases and J by 0 bases, with 14 bases between them.

With regard to this clone: The junction differs from germline at one of its ends, possibly a read error. V usage is TRBV5-1 and J usage is TRBJ2-4; D is unresolved. Germline values: CDR1 SGHRS, CDR2 YFSETQ. This CDR3 contains 16 residues. The CDR3: CASSLELVSVKNIQYF. The CDR3 DNA is TGTGCCAGCAGCTTGGAGTTAGTTTCAGTCAAAAACATTCAGTACTTC. The full variable domain, with the rest looked up from reference TRBV5-1 and TRBJ2-4, is KAGVTQTPRYLIKTRGQQVTLSCSPISGHRSVSWYQQTPGQGLQFLFEYFSETQRNKGNFPGRFSGRQFSNSRSEMNVSTLELGDSALYLCASSLELVSVKNIQYFGAGTRLSVL.

This clone appeared many times. The V and J genes are TRBV7-9 and TRBJ2-5; 10 nucleotides align to TRBD1. The length of the CDR3 is 15 residues. V was clipped by 1 base and J by 5 bases; unmatched bases: 4. CDR1 is SEHNR, CDR2 FQNEAQ, per germline (reference sequence). The CDR3 sequence: CASSLGQGAEETQYF. CDR3 DNA: TGTGCCAGCAGCTTAGGACAGGGGGCTGAGGAGACCCAGTACTTC.

This clone was counted ten times or more. The chain uses TRBV29-1 and TRBJ2-4; D uncertain. Trimming stripped 8 bases from V and 6 bases from J, with 14 bases between. The CDR3 has 12 residues. Germline V gives CDR1 SQVTM, CDR2 ANQGSEA. CDR3 sequence: CSSLGWGNIQYF. The CDR3 region has the DNA TGCAGCTCTCTTGGGTGGGGAAACATTCAGTACTTC.

This clone was observed a few times. Sequence at one end of the junction differs from germline and may be a read error. The chain carries TRBV12-3 or TRBV12-4 and TRBJ1-1; D is unclear. This CDR3 is built from 16 residues. The CDR3 sequence is CASSPRAEWVRTESFF. The CDR3 DNA follows: TGTGCCAGCAGTCCCCGGGCCGAGTGGGTAAGGACTGAATCTTTCTTT.

This clone was seen repeatedly, ten times or more. This chain links TRBV9 with TRBJ1-1, with a tentative D call TRBD1 (5 bases). V lost 6 bases, J lost 4 bases, and 19 bases lay in between. Germline CDR1 is SGDLS and CDR2 is YYNGEE. CDR3 length: 15 amino acids. The CDR3 is CASNRGGGLGTEAFF. CDR3 nucleotide sequence: TGTGCCAGCAACCGCGGGGGGGGTCTGGGCACTGAAGCTTTCTTT. The complete variable domain, with remaining parts taken from reference TRBV9 and TRBJ1-1, reads DSGVTQTPKHLITATGQRVTLRCSPRSGDLSVYWYQQSLDQGLQFLIQYYNGEERAKGNILERFSAQQFPDLHSELNLSSLELGDSALYFCASNRGGGLGTEAFFGQGTRLTVV.

As concerns this clone: A much larger clone sits a single nucleotide away, making a read error possible. The chain is built from TRBV7-2 and TRBJ1-3, with D possibly TRBD1 on 5 matching bases. Trimming removed 0 bases from V and 10 bases from J, with 16 bases in between. Per germline, CDR1 SGHTA and CDR2 FQGNSA. The CDR3 is made up of 15 amino acids. The CDR3 DNA sequence: TGTGCCAGCAGCTTAGCGTTAGGGGTTGAAAAAACCATATATTTT. It is translated as CASSLALGVEKTIYF.

Note on this clone: At one of its ends the junction is not consistent with the germline gene, which may arise from a read error. The chain is built from TRBV4-1 and TRBJ2-7; 8 bases fit TRBD1. The germline CDR1 and CDR2 sequences are MGHRA and YSYEKL. CDR3 length: 15 residues. CDR3 sequence: CAISQGTGVTYEQYF. The CDR3 nucleotides are TGCGCCATCAGCCAGGGGACAGGAGTAACGTACGAGCAGTACTTC.

This clone appeared many times. V and J are TRBV12-5 and TRBJ2-1, with D uncertain. Trimming cost V 2 bases and J 5 bases, with 4 bases left between them. Germline loops: CDR1 LGHNT, CDR2 FRNRAP. The CDR3 is 12 residues long. CDR3 in amino acids: CASGLINNEQFF. Here the CDR3 DNA reads TGTGCTAGTGGTTTGATTAACAATGAGCAGTTCTTC.

This clone was detected many times. The chain couples TRBV5-1 to TRBJ2-7, with no clear D. Trimming shortened V by 1 base and J by 3 bases, and 11 bases separated the two germline ends. The CDR3 is made up of 14 amino acids. Germline CDR1 and CDR2: SGHRS and YFSETQ. The CDR3 DNA reads as TGCGCCAGCAGCTTGCGTCAACTGGGCTACGAGCAGTACTTC. It translates to CASSLRQLGYEQYF.

J is TRBJ2-3 and V is TRBV4-1; TRBD1 aligns across 9 bases. The germline CDR1 and CDR2 sequences are MGHRA and YSYEKL. Unmatched junction bases numbered 6, after V lost 0 bases and J lost 5 bases. The CDR3 spans 16 residues. CDR3 residues: CASSQDHGTGRDTQYF. CDR3 bases: TGCGCCAGCAGCCAAGATCACGGGACAGGGAGAGATACGCAGTATTTT.